The T cell receptor beta chain under discussion was sequenced for a study of cytomegalovirus exposure and HLA in healthy donors. On the study more broadly: An earlier analysis found 100 million or so unique TCR beta sequences from around 180 million T cells.

The germline V gene has CDR1 MGHDK and CDR2 SYGVNS. The V end lost 6 bases, the J end lost 3 bases, and 11 bases lay between the germline ends. The CDR3 is 14 amino acids. Vbeta (60) and Jbeta (13) primers were used in the PCR. Clones were read by immunoSEQ multiplex PCR, and TCRdb kept only the in-frame ones, dropping some. In the table there are about 150,000 clones, less than 10% of which are singletons. Study-wide results and caveats: In an earlier analysis, most TCR beta V segments were productive about 87% or about 30% of the time. Excluded: some indistinguishable V segments such as TRBV6-2 and TRBV6-3.

This clone came up a few times. The antigen is unknown. This TCR came from a male donor in good health and CMV-seronegative. This sequence joins TRBV25-1 and TRBJ2-2; maybe TRBD2 (6 bases). The specimen sequenced was PBMCs. The CDR3 nucleotides read TGTGCCAGCAGCCGGGAGTGGTACACCGGGGAGCTGTTTTTT. As protein: CASSREWYTGELFF.